This is a list of T cell receptor beta chains from one sample in a study of T-cell memory formation after mild COVID-19. In TCRdb, the 5' RACE reads were re-called with MiXCR into one record per CDR3 protein. This table holds approximately 150,000 distinct CDR3 sequences, about 14% found once. The sequenced material came from PBMCs or a T cell subset sorted from them (not recorded which). The receptors stem from an adult woman who had mild COVID-19 (a few samples of this study predate the infection). Cell type and time point are not known. Both conserved end residues are trimmed from each CDR3. The order of the fields is V gene, CDR3 protein.

V: TRBV5-1
CDR3: ASTGEGRYGYT

V: TRBV5-1
CDR3: ASGGEAGNTGELF

V: TRBV4-3
CDR3: ASQPGQNTGELF

V: TRBV7-2
CDR3: ASSRSVTDTQY

V: TRBV27
CDR3: ASSWTGRYNEQF

V: TRBV20-1
CDR3: SARTGHQETQY

V: TRBV12-3/TRBV12-4
CDR3: ASSLLALNNEQF

V: TRBV30
CDR3: AWSTGALTDTQY

V: TRBV20-1
CDR3: SARGGLALTPGEQY

V: TRBV27
CDR3: ASSLGPPSAKNIQY

V: TRBV5-1
CDR3: ASSFGGRVTEAF

V: TRBV11-2
CDR3: ASRTIQVNIQY

V: TRBV12-3/TRBV12-4
CDR3: ASSLAGSANYGYN

V: TRBV11-3
CDR3: ASSLGDRAYTDTQY

V: TRBV6-5
CDR3: ANPQGTSGRKRTDTQY

V: TRBV12-3/TRBV12-4
CDR3: ASSSLSPGLAVDTQY

V: TRBV4-2
CDR3: ASSPQCSSSGANVLT

V: TRBV29-1
CDR3: SVAARAYETQY

V: TRBV20-1
CDR3: SARGVTNTEAF

V: TRBV27
CDR3: ASSTPSGDTIY

V: TRBV29-1
CDR3: SVETRSSYEQY

V: TRBV6-5
CDR3: ASSYSERGTETQY

V: TRBV11-2
CDR3: ASSPGSSGGGTDTQY

V: TRBV7-9
CDR3: ASSLEGQGNNEQF

V: TRBV5-4
CDR3: ASRAPPYNEQF

V: TRBV11-3
CDR3: ASSFSPGDYGYT